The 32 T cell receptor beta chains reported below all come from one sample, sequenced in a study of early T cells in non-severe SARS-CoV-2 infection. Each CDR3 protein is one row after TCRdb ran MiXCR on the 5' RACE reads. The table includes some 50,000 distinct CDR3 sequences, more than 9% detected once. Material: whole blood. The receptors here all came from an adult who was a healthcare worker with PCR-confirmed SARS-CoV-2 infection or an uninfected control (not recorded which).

The CDR3 protein is CASSLANANEQFF. The CDR3 DNA is TGTGCCAGCAGCTTAGCCAACGCGAATGAGCAGTTCTTC. The rearrangement links TRBV7-8 to TRBJ2-1; D is unresolved. From germline, CDR1 is SGHVS and CDR2 FQNEAQ. Trimming removed 0 bases from V and 7 bases from J, with 7 bases in between. The CDR3 extends over 13 amino acids. Supplemented by reference TRBV7-8 and TRBJ2-1, the full variable domain reads GAGVSQSPRYKVAKRGQDVALRCDPISGHVSLFWYQQALGQGPEFLTYFQNEAQLDKSGLPSDRFFAERPEGSVSTLKIQRTQQEDSAVYLCASSLANANEQFFGPGTRLTVL.

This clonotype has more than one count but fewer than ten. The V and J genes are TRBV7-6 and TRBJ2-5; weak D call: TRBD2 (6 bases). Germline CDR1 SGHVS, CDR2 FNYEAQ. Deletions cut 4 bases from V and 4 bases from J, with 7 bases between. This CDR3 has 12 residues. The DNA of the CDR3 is TGTGCCAGCAGCTCCGGGGGAGAGACCCAGTACTTC. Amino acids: CASSSGGETQYF.

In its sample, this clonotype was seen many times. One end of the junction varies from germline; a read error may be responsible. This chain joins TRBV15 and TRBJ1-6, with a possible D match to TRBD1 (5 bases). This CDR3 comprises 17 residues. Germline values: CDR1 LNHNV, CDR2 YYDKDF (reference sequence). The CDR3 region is CATSRRGSPSYNSPLHF. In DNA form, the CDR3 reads TGTGCCACCAGCAGAAGGGGATCCCCGTCCTACAATTCACCCCTCCACTTT.

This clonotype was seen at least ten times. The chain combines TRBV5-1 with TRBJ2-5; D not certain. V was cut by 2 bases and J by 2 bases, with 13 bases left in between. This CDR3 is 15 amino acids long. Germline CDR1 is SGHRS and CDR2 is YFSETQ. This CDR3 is CASSLGGLPQETQYF. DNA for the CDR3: TGCGCCAGCAGCTTAGGTGGCCTACCACAAGAGACCCAGTACTTC.

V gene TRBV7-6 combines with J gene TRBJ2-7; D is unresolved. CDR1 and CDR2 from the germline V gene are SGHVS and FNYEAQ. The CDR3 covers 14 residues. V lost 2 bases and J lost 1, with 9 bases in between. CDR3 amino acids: CASSLIYRSYEQYF. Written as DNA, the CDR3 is TGTGCCAGCAGCTTAATTTATAGGTCCTACGAGCAGTACTTC. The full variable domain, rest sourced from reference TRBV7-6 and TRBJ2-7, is GAGVSQSPRYKVTKRGQDVALRCDPISGHVSLYWYRQALGQGPEFLTYFNYEAQQDKSGLPNDRFSAERPEGSISTLTIQRTEQRDSAMYRCASSLIYRSYEQYFGPGTRLTVT.

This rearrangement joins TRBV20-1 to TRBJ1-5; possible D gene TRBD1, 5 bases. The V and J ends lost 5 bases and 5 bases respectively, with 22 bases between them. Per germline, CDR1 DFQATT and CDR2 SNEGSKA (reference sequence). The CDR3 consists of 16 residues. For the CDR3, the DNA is TGCAGTGCTCCTATTGGGGCAAGCCCTGGCGATCAGCCCCAGCATTTT. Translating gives CSAPIGASPGDQPQHF.

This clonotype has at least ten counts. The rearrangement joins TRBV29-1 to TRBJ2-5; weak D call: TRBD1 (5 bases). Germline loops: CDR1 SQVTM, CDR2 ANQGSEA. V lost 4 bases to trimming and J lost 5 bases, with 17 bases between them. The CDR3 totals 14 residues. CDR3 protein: CSVARLGVFETQYF. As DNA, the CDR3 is TGCAGCGTTGCGCGCCTAGGGGTTTTCGAGACCCAGTACTTC.

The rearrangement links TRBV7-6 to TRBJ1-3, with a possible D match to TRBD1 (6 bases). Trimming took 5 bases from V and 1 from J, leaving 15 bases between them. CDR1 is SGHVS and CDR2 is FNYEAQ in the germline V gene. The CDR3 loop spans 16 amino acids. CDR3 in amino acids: CASSARPGDSGNTIYF. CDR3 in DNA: TGTGCCAGCAGCGCCAGACCAGGGGATTCTGGAAACACCATATATTTT.

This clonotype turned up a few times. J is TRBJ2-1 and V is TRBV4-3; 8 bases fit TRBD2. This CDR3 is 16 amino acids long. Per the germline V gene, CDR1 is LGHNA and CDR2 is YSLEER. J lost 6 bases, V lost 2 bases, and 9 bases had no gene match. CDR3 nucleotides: TGCGCCAGCAGCCAAAGGGCCGGACTAGCCCCCAATGAGCAGTTCTTC. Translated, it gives CASSQRAGLAPNEQFF.

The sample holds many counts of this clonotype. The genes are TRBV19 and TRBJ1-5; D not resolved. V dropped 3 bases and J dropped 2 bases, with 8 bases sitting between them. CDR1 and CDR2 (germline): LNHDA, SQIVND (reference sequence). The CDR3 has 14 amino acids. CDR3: CASSILQGNQPQHF. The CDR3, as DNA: TGTGCCAGTAGTATTTTGCAGGGCAATCAGCCCCAGCATTTT.

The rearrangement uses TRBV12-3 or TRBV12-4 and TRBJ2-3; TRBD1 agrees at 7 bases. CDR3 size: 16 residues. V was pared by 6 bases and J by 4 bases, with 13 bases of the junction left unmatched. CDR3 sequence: CASRKGGARQPDTQYF. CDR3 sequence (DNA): TGTGCCAGCAGAAAAGGGGGCGCAAGGCAACCAGATACGCAGTATTTT.

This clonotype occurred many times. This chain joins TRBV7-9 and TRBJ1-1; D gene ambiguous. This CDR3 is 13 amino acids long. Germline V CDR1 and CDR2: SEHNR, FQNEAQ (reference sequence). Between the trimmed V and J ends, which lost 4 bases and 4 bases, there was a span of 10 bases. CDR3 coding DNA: TGTGCCAGCAGCTACAGCGCGAGCACTGAAGCTTTCTTT. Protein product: CASSYSASTEAFF. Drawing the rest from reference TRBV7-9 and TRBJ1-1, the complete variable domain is DTGVSQNPRHKITKRGQNVTFRCDPISEHNRLYWYRQTLGQGPEFLTYFQNEAQLEKSRLLSDRFSAERPKGSFSTLEIQRTEQGDSAMYLCASSYSASTEAFFGQGTRLTVV.

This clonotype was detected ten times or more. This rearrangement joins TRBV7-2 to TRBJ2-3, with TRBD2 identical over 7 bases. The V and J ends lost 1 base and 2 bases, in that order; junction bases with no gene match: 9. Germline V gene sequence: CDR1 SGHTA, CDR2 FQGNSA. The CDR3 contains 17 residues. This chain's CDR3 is CASSLVGGRAVTDTQYF. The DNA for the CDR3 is TGTGCCAGCAGCTTAGTAGGAGGGAGGGCCGTCACAGATACGCAGTATTTT.

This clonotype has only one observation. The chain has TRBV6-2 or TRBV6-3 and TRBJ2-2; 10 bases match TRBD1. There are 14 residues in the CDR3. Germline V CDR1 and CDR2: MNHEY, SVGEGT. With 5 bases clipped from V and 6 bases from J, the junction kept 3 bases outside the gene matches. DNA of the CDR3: TGTGCCAGCAGTGCGACAGGGGGCTCCGGGGAGCTGTTTTTT. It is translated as CASSATGGSGELFF.

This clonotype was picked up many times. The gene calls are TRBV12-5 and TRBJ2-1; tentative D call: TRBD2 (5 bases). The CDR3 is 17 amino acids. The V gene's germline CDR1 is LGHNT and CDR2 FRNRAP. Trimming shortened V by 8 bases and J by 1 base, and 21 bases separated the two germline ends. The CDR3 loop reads CASRRSVGAGSYNEQFF. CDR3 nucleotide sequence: TGTGCTAGTCGGCGATCAGTGGGAGCAGGATCCTACAATGAGCAGTTCTTC.

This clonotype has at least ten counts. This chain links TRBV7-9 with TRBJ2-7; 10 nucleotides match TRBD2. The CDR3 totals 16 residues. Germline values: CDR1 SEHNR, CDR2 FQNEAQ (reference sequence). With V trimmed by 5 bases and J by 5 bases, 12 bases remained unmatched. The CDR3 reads CASSLVGGLAGDEQYF. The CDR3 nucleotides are TGTGCCAGCAGCCTAGTGGGCGGCCTAGCGGGGGACGAGCAGTACTTC.

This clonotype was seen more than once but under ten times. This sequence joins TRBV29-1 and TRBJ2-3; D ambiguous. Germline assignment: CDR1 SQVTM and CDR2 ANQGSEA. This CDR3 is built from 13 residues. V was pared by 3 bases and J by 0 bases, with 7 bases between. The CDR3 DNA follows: TGCAGCGTTGAGCCGGGTAGCACAGATACGCAGTATTTT. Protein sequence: CSVEPGSTDTQYF.

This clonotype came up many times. DNA of the CDR3: TGTGCCAGCTCTCTCCTTAACAGCAATCAGCCCCAGCATTTT. The encoded protein is CASSLLNSNQPQHF. The chain is built from TRBV18 and TRBJ1-5; D remains unclear. The germline V gene has CDR1 KGHSH and CDR2 LQKENI. This CDR3 contains 14 residues. Trimming removed 6 bases at V and 1 base at J, with 10 bases between.

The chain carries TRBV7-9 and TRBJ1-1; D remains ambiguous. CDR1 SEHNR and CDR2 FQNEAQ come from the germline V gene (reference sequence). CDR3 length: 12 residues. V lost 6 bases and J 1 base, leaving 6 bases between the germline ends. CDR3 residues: CASRTENTEAFF. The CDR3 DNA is TGTGCCAGCAGAACCGAGAACACTGAAGCTTTCTTT.

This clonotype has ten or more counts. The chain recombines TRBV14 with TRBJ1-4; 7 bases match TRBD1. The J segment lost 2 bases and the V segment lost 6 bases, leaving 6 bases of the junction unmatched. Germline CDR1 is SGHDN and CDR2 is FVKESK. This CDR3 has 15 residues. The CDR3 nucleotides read TGTGCCAGCAGACCTACAGGGGTGACTAATGAAAAACTGTTTTTT. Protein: CASRPTGVTNEKLFF.

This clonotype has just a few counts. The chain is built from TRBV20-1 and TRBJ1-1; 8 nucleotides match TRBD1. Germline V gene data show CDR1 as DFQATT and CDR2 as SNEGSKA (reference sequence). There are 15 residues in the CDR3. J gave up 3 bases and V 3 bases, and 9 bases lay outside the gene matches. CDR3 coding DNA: TGCAGTGCTAGTGACCTGGAGGACAGGGACACTGAAGCTTTCTTT. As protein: CSASDLEDRDTEAFF.

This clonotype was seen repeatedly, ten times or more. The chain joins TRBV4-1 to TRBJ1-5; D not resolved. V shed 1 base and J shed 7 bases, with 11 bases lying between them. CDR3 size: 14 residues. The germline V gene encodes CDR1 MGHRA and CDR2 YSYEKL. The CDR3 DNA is TGCGCCAGCAGCCAAGTGGGAGGGAACCAGCCCCAGCATTTT. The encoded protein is CASSQVGGNQPQHF.

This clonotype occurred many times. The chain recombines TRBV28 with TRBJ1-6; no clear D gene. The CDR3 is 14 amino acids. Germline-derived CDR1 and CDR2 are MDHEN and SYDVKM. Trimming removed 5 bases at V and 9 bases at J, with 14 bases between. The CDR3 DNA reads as TGTGCCAGCAGTCCAAGAGGACGAGGTTCACCCCTCCACTTT. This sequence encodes CASSPRGRGSPLHF.

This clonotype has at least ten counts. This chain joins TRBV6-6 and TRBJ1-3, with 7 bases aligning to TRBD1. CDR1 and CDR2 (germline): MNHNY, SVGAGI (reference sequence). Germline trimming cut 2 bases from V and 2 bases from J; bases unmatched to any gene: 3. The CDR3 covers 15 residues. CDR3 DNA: TGTGCCAGCAGTTACACGACAGGGCCTGGAAACACCATATATTTT. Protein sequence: CASSYTTGPGNTIYF.

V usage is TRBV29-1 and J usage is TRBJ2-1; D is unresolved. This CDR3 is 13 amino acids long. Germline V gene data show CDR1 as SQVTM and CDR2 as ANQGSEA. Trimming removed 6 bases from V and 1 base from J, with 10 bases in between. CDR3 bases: TGCAGCGTCGAGTTTAATTCCTACAATGAGCAGTTCTTC. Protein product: CSVEFNSYNEQFF.

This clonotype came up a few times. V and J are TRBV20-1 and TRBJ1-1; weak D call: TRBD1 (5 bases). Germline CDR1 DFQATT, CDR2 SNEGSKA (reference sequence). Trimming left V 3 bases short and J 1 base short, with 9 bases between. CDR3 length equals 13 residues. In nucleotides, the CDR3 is TGCAGTGCTAGGTGGGGGGGGAACACTGAAGCTTTCTTT. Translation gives CSARWGGNTEAFF.

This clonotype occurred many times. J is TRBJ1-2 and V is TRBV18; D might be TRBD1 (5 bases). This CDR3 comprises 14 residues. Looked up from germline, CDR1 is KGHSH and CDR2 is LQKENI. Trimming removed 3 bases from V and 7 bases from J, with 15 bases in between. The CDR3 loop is CASSPPGTQAGYTF. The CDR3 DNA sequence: TGTGCCAGCTCACCTCCCGGGACGCAGGCTGGCTACACCTTC. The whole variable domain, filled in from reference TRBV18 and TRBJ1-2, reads NAGVMQNPRHLVRRRGQEARLRCSPMKGHSHVYWYRQLPEEGLKFMVYLQKENIIDESGMPKERFSAEFPKEGPSILRIQQVVRGDSAAYFCASSPPGTQAGYTFGSGTRLTVV.

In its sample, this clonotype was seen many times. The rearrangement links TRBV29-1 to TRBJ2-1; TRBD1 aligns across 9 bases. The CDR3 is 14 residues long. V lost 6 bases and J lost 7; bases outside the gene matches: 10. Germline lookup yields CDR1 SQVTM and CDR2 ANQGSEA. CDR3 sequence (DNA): TGCAGCGTCGCCCCGGGACAGGGTAAAAATGAGCAGTTCTTC. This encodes CSVAPGQGKNEQFF.

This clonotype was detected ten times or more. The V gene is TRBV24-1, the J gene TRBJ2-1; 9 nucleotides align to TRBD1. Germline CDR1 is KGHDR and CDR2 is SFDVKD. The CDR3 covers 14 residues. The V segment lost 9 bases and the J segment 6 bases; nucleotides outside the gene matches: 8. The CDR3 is CATSWTGALNEQFF. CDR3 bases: TGTGCCACCTCCTGGACAGGGGCCCTCAATGAGCAGTTCTTC.

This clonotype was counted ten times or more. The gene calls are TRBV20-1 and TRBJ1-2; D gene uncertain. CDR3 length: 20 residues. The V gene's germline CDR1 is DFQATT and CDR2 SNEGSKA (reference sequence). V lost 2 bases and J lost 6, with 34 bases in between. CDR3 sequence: CSARSPCCKGPALGSDGYTF. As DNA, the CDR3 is TGCAGTGCTAGATCCCCGTGCTGCAAAGGCCCAGCGTTAGGATCCGATGGCTACACCTTC.

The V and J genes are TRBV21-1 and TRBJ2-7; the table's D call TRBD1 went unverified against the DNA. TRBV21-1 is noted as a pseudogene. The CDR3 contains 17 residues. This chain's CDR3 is CASSKGGMGQGAYEQYF. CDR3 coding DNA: TGTGCCAGCAGCAAAGGAGGAATGGGACAGGGGGCCTACGAGCAGTACTTC.

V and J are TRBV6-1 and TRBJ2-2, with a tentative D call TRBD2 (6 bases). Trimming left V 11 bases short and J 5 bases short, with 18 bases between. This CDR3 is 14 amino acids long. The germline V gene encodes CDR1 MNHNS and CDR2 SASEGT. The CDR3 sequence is CAHTGPGRTGELFF. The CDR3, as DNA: TGTGCCCATACGGGCCCAGGGAGGACCGGGGAGCTGTTTTTT.